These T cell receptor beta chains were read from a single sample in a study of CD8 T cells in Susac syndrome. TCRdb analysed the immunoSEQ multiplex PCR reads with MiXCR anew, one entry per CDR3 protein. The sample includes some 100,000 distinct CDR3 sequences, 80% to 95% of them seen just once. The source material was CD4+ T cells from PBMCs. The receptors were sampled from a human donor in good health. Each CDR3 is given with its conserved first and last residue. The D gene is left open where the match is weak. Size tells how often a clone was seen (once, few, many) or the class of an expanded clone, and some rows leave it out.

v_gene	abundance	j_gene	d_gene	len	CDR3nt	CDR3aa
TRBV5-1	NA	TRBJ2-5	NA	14	TGCGCCAGCAGTTCGGAGACTCCCAGTGAGACCCAGTACTTC	CASSSETPSETQYF
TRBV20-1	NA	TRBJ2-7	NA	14	TGCAGTGCTAGAGCAAGCGGGCCCACCTACGAGCAGTACTTC	CSARASGPTYEQYF
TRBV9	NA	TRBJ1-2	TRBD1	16	TGTGCCAGCAGCGACCTTACCGGGACAGGGATTAGGGGCTACACCTTC	CASSDLTGTGIRGYTF
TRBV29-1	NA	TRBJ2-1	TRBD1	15	TGCAGCGTTCGAGACCCGGGGACAGGACTCAATGAGCAGTTCTTC	CSVRDPGTGLNEQFF
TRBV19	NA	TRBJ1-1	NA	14	TGTGCCAGTAGTGCCATGGGGGGGAACACTGAAGCTTTCTTT	CASSAMGGNTEAFF
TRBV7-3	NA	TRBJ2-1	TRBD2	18	TGTGCCAGCAGCTTAAATATGGTTAGCGGGAGGTATAATAATGAGCAGTTCTTC	CASSLNMVSGRYNNEQFF
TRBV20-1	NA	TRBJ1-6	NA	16	TGCAGTGCTAGAGATCGGTCAGGGACCTATAATTCACCCCTCCACTTT	CSARDRSGTYNSPLHF
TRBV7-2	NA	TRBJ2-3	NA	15	TGTGCCAGCAGCTTAGTAGCGGTTAGCACAGATACGCAGTATTTT	CASSLVAVSTDTQYF
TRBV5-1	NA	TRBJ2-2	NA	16	TGCGCCAGCAGCTTGAGGAGACAAACGAACACCGGGGAGCTGTTTTTT	CASSLRRQTNTGELFF
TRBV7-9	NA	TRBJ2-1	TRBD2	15	TGTGCCAGCAGCTTTAGCGGGGGGGCGGCCAATGAGCAGTTCTTC	CASSFSGGAANEQFF
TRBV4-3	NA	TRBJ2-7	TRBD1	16	TGCGCCAGCAGCCAGAACGCTGGGACAGGTCGGAGCGAGCAGTACTTC	CASSQNAGTGRSEQYF
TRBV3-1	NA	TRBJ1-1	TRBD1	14	TGTGCCAGCAGCGGCTTTTCAGGGGGCACTGAAGCTTTCTTT	CASSGFSGGTEAFF
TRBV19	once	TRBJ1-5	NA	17	TGTGCCAGTAGTGCGAGGACGGGGAAGGAGGTCAATCAGCCCCAGCATTTT	CASSARTGKEVNQPQHF
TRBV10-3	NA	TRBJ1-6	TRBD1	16	TGTGCCATCAGTGACCGCGGGACAGCGGAGAATTCACCCCTCCACTTT	CAISDRGTAENSPLHF
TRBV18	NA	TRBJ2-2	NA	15	TGTGCCAGCTCACCTGCGGGACCGAACACCGGGGAGCTGTTTTTT	CASSPAGPNTGELFF
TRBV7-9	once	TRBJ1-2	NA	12	TGTGCCAGCAGCTTAGACAGATATGGCTACACCTTC	CASSLDRYGYTF
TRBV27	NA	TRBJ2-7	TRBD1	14	TGTGCCAGCAGACGGGACAGTCCTACCTACGAGCAGTACTTC	CASRRDSPTYEQYF
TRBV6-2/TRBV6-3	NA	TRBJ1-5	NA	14	TGTGCCAGCAGTTACGGGCTGACCACCGGGCCCCAGCATTTT	CASSYGLTTGPQHF
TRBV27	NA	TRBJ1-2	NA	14	TGTGCCAGCAGCCCATTCCGGGGGCTAAAGGGCTACACCTTC	CASSPFRGLKGYTF
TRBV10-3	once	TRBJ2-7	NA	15	TGTGCCATCAGTGAGTTGGGGGAGAGTGTCTACGAGCAGTACTTC	CAISELGESVYEQYF
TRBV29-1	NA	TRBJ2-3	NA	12	TGCAGCGTGAGGACAGTGCCGGATACGCAGTATTTT	CSVRTVPDTQYF
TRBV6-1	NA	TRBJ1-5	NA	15	TGTGCCAGCAGTGTGATAGGGATTAGCAATCAGCCCCAGCATTTT	CASSVIGISNQPQHF
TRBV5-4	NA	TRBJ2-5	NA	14	TGTGCCAGCAGCCGCGGGACAGAAAGGGAGACCCAGTACTTC	CASSRGTERETQYF
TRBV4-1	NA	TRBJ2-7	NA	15	TGCGCCAGCAGCCGCAGCGGGACAGACTCCTACGAGCAGTACTTC	CASSRSGTDSYEQYF
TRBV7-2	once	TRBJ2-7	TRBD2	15	TGTGCCAGCAGCTTCACTAGCGGGACCGTCTACGAGCAGTACTTC	CASSFTSGTVYEQYF
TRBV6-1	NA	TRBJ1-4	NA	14	TGTGCCGGTTCCATGGACGCAACTAATGAAAAACTGTTTTTT	CAGSMDATNEKLFF
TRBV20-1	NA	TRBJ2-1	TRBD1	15	TGCAGTACCCGACTCGGGACAGGGGCTCACAATGAGCAGTTCTTC	CSTRLGTGAHNEQFF
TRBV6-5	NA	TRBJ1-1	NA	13	TGTGCCAGCCGTTCTCCGGTAACGGGTGAAGCTTTCTTT	CASRSPVTGEAFF
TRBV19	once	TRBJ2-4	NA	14	TGTGCCAGTACCCCACCCCTCACAGGAAACATTCAGTACTTC	CASTPPLTGNIQYF
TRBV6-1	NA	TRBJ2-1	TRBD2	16	TGTGCCAGCAGCCCCGAAGCGGGAGGGCCGGGGAATGAGCAGTTCTTC	CASSPEAGGPGNEQFF
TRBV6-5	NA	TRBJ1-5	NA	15	TGTGCCAGCAGTCCAGTTGCCGGGGCGCATCAGCCCCAGCATTTT	CASSPVAGAHQPQHF